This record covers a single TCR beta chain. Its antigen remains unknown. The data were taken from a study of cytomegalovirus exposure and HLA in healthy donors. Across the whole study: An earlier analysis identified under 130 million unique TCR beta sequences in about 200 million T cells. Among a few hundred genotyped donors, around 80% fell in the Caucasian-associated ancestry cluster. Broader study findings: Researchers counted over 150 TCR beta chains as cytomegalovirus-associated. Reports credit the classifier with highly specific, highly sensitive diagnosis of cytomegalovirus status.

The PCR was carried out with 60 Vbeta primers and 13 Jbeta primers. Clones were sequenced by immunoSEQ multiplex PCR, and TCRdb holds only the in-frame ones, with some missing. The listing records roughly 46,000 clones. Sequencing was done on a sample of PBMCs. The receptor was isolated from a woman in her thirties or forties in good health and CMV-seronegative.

This CDR3 reads CAWSPRAGEQYF. In DNA form, the CDR3 reads TGTGCCTGGAGTCCTCGCGCGGGGGAGCAGTACTTC. The rearrangement joins TRBV30 to TRBJ2-7; TRBD2 might be the D (6 bases). CDR3 length: 12 residues. Trimming took 2 bases from V and 7 from J, leaving 12 bases between them. From germline, CDR1 is GTSNPN and CDR2 SVGIG (reference sequence).